Below, one T cell receptor (beta chain) is given with its context. It lacks a known antigen. Base qualities were left out, and no much larger clone turns up one base away. Library prep was done by PCR. Sequenced using an Illumina HiSeq 2500. Molecular barcoding was employed in the preparation of TCR libraries, with unique molecular identifiers being used to normalize TCRbeta repertoire quantification. In TCRdb, the public reads were trimmed at Q25 with fastp and aligned with MiXCR, with productive beta chains retained. Each entry is one CDR3 protein sequence, shown with its most common DNA and genes. The sample table shows some 520,000 distinct CDR3 sequences, and roughly 33% are seen once. Together, the top ten hold roughly 2.5% of the sample. V is pruned by 2 bases and J by 11 bases, leaving 7 bases of the junction without a gene match. Sequences MDHEN (CDR1) and SYDVKM (CDR2) are obtained from the germline V gene. Reading from cysteine to phenylalanine, the CDR3 counts 15 amino acids. The CDR3 DNA has 45 bases and is translated from base 1.

This specimen belongs to a study of T-cell reconstitution after alpha-beta-depleted transplantation in children (dated by TCRdb to 2016 to 2018). Study-wide context: Using TCR repertoire profiling, the study quantitatively followed how T-cell immune reconstitution unfolded in children after TCRalphabeta/CD19-depleted allogeneic hematopoietic cell transplantation.

This clonotype originated in a human donor who donated a stem cell graft to a child with aplastic anemia. The sequenced sample was PBMCs from the stem cell graft donor, obtained from the stem cell graft. The chain joins TRBV28 to TRBJ2-1; 12 bases in the junction line up with TRBD2. The CDR3 protein is CASSLTASGRGQQFF. At the DNA level, the sequence is TGTGCCAGCAGTTTAACGGCTAGCGGGAGGGGGCAGCAGTTCTTC. Reference TRBV28 and TRBJ2-1 genes cover what lies past the CDR3, so the full variable domain is DVKVTQSSRYLVKRTGEKVFLECVQDMDHENMFWYRQDPGLGLRLIYFSYDVKMKEKGDIPEGYSVSREKKERFSLILESASTNQTSMYLCASSLTASGRGQQFFGPGTRLTVL.